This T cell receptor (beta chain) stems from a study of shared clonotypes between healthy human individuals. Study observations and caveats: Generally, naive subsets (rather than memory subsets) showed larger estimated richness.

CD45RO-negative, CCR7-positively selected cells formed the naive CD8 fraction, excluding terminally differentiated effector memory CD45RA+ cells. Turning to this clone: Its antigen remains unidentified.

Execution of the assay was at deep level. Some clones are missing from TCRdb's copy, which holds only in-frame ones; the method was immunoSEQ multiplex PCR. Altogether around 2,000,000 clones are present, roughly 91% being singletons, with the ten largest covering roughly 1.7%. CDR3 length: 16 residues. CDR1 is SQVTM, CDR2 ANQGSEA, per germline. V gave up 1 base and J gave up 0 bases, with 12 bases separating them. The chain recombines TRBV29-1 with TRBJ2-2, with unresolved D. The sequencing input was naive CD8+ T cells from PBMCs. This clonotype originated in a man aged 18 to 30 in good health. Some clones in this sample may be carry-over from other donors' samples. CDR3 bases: TGCAGCGTTGAAGGGCCCGTGGGCACGAACACCGGGGAGCTGTTTTTT. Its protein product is CSVEGPVGTNTGELFF.